This T cell receptor beta chain was profiled in a study of blood T cell repertoires in COVID-19. The wider study: Samples of COVID-19 (acute and convalescent) were obtained from the United States, Italy and Spain. T cells, B-cell-depleted T cells, or PBMCs provided the cDNA or gDNA that served as material.

Repertoires were generated with immunoSEQ multiplex PCR, while TCRdb's copy carries only in-frame clones and drops some. Of more than 250,000 clones listed, about nine tenths were seen once; the top ten hold 1%. The sequenced sample was peripheral blood. This TCR derives from a man over 45 with active or convalescent COVID-19.

CDR3 sequence: CASSFAGVPDTQYF. CDR3 DNA: TGTGCCAGCAGCTTCGCGGGAGTTCCAGATACGCAGTATTTT. This chain links TRBV11-2 with TRBJ2-3; 7 nucleotides line up with TRBD2. The CDR3 runs 14 residues. Germline lookup yields CDR1 SGHAT and CDR2 FQNNGV. Trimming took 3 bases from V and 4 from J; bases not matched to a gene: 4.